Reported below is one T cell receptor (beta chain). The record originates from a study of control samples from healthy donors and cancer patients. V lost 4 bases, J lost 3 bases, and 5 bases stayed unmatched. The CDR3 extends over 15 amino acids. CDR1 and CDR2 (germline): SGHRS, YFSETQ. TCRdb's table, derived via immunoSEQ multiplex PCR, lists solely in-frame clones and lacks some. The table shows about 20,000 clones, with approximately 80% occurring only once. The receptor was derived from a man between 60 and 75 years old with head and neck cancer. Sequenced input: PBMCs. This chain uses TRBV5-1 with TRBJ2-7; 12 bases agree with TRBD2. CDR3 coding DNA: TGCGCCAGCAGCCCACTAGCGGGAGGAATCTACGAGCAGTACTTC. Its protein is CASSPLAGGIYEQYF. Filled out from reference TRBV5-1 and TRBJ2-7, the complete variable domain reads KAGVTQTPRYLIKTRGQQVTLSCSPISGHRSVSWYQQTPGQGLQFLFEYFSETQRNKGNFPGRFSGRQFSNSRSEMNVSTLELGDSALYLCASSPLAGGIYEQYFGPGTRLTVT.